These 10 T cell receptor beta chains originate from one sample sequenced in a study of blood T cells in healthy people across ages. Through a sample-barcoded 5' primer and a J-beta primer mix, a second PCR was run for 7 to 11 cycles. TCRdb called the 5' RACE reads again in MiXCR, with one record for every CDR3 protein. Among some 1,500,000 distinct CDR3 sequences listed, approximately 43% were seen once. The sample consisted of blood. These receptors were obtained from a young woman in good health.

Here the CDR3 DNA reads TGCAGTGCCGGCACCTCGGGGGAACTGTTTTTT. Translating it yields CSAGTSGELFF. The V and J genes are TRBV20-1 and TRBJ1-4, with D tentatively TRBD1 (5 bases). CDR3 length: 11 residues. Germline V gene lookup returns CDR1 DFQATT and CDR2 SNEGSKA (reference sequence). The V and J ends lost 6 bases and 12 bases respectively, with 14 bases between them.

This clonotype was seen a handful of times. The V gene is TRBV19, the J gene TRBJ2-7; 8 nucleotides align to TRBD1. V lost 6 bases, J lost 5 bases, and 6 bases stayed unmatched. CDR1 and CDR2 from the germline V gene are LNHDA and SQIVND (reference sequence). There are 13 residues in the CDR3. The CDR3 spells CASSAGGSDEQYF. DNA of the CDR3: TGTGCCAGTAGCGCAGGGGGCTCGGACGAGCAGTACTTC.

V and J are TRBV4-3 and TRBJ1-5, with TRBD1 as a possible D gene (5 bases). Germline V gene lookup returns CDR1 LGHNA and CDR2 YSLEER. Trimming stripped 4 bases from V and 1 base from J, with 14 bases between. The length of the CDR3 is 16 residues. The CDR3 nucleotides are TGCGCCAGCAGCCTATTGTGGGGCGTAAGCAATCAGCCCCAGCATTTT. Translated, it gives CASSLLWGVSNQPQHF.

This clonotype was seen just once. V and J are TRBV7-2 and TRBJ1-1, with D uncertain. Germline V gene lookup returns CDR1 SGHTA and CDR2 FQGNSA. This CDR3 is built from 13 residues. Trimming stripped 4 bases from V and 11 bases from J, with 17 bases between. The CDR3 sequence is CASSSLSGSRAFF. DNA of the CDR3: TGTGCCAGCAGCTCCCTATCTGGGTCTAGGGCTTTCTTT.

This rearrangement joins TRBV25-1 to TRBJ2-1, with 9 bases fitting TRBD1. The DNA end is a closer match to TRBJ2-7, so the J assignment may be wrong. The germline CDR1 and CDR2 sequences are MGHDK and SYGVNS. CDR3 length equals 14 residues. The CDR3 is CASTTGGSYNEQYF. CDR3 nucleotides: TGTGCCAGCACAACAGGGGGCTCCTACAATGAGCAGTACTTC.

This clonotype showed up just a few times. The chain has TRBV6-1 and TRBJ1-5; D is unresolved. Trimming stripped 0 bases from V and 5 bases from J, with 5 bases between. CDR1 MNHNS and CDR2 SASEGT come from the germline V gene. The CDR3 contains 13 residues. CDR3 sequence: CASSEAYYQPQHF. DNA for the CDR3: TGTGCCAGCAGTGAAGCCTACTATCAGCCCCAGCATTTT.

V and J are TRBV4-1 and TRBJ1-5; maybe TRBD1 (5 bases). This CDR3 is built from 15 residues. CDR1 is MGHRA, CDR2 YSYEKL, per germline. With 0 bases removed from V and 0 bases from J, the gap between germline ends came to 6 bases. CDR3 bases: TGCGCCAGCAGCCAAGAGGGGGATAGCAATCAGCCCCAGCATTTT. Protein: CASSQEGDSNQPQHF.

The CDR3, as DNA: TGTGCCAGCAGCAAGGACAGGGACGGCTACACCTTC. Translation gives CASSKDRDGYTF. The chain uses TRBV5-5 and TRBJ1-2, with 8 bases lining up with TRBD1. Germline V CDR1 and CDR2: SGHKS, YYEKEE (reference sequence). V lost 4 bases and J lost 8; bases outside the gene matches: 4. The CDR3 contains 12 residues.

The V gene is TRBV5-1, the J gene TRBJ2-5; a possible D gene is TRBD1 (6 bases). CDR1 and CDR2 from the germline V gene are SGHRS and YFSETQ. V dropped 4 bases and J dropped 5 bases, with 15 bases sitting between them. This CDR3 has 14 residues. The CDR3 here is CASSPNRVGETQYF. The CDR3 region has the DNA TGCGCCAGCAGCCCAAACAGGGTTGGCGAGACCCAGTACTTC.

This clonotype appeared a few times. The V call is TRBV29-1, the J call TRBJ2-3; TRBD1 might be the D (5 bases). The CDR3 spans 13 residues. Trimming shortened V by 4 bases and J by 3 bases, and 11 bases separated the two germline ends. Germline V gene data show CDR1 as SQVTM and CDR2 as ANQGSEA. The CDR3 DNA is TGCAGCGTTGGACAGATCTTGACAGATACGCAGTATTTT. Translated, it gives CSVGQILTDTQYF.